These 11 T cell receptor beta chains share one sample of origin, sequenced in a study of cytomegalovirus exposure and HLA in healthy donors. 60 Vbeta and 13 Jbeta primers were used in PCR. TCRdb keeps only in-frame clones here, not all; method: immunoSEQ multiplex PCR. The sample consists of some 120,000 clones, around 75% of them appearing once. Sequencing used PBMCs. The receptors originated from a man aged 25-45 years in good health and CMV-seronegative.

This clone appeared a single time. One end of the junction fails to match germline, which may point to a read error. The CDR3 sequence: CASSQRERGF. The CDR3 DNA reads TGCGCCAGCAGTCAAAGGGAGCGGGGATTT. The chain joins TRBV23-1 to TRBJ1-1; the D is unclear. TRBV23-1 is an ORF; its function is uncertain. The length of the CDR3 is 10 residues.

V and J are TRBV4-3 and TRBJ1-6, with 10 bases lining up with TRBD1. V trimming: 0 bases; J trimming: 10 bases; junction bases outside the gene matches: 3. CDR1 is LGHNA, CDR2 YSLEER, per germline. This CDR3 has 15 amino acids. CDR3 region: CASSQEGQGVSPLHF. CDR3 DNA sequence: TGCGCCAGCAGCCAAGAAGGACAGGGGGTATCACCCCTCCACTTT.

V usage is TRBV18 and J usage is TRBJ2-7, with TRBD2 matching over 14 bases. With V trimmed by 5 bases and J by 2 bases, 11 bases remained unmatched. The CDR3 consists of 18 residues. Germline CDR1 KGHSH, CDR2 LQKENI. Written as DNA, the CDR3 is TGTGCCAGCTCAACTACGGGACTAGCGGGGGAGATTGCCTACGAGCAGTACTTC. It encodes CASSTTGLAGEIAYEQYF. Drawing the rest from reference TRBV18 and TRBJ2-7, the complete variable domain is NAGVMQNPRHLVRRRGQEARLRCSPMKGHSHVYWYRQLPEEGLKFMVYLQKENIIDESGMPKERFSAEFPKEGPSILRIQQVVRGDSAAYFCASSTTGLAGEIAYEQYFGPGTRLTVT.

In DNA form, the CDR3 reads TGTGCCAGCAGACCGGGACTAGCGGGGAGCGAGCAGTACTTC. This sequence encodes CASRPGLAGSEQYF. This chain links TRBV27 with TRBJ2-7, with 13 bases lining up with TRBD2. CDR1 MNHEY and CDR2 SMNVEV come from the germline V gene (reference sequence). Trimming cost V 6 bases and J 6 bases; bases outside gene matches: 5. The CDR3 has 14 amino acids.

The genes are TRBV29-1 and TRBJ2-5; D not certain. The CDR3 contains 13 residues. CDR1 SQVTM and CDR2 ANQGSEA come from the germline V gene. The V and J ends lost 0 bases and 3 bases respectively, with 8 bases between them. CDR3 sequence reads: CSVEDRIKETQYF. The CDR3 coding sequence is TGCAGCGTTGAAGATCGTATAAAAGAGACCCAGTACTTC.

This sequence joins TRBV28 and TRBJ1-5; TRBD1 aligns across 11 bases. The CDR3 sequence is 16 residues long. V lost 5 bases, J lost 7 bases, and 10 bases stayed unmatched. In germline, CDR1 is MDHEN, CDR2 SYDVKM. CDR3 coding DNA: TGTGCCAGCAGTCCGGGACAGGGGGTCCTGTGGCAGCCCCAGCATTTT. Protein sequence: CASSPGQGVLWQPQHF.

The J gene is TRBJ1-2, the V gene TRBV18, with 9 bases matching TRBD1. V gave up 7 bases and J gave up 5 bases; unmatched junction bases: 8. The CDR3 has 14 amino acids. Germline lookup yields CDR1 KGHSH and CDR2 LQKENI. This chain's CDR3 is CASLSGQGAYGYTF. In nucleotides, the CDR3 is TGTGCCAGCTTATCGGGACAGGGAGCTTATGGCTACACCTTC.

The chain joins TRBV5-1 to TRBJ2-5, with D unclear. Deletions cut 1 base from V and 1 base from J, with 5 bases between. Germline V CDR1 and CDR2: SGHRS, YFSETQ. This CDR3 comprises 13 residues. The CDR3 DNA follows: TGCGCCAGCAGCTTGCTTCCCCAAGAGACCCAGTACTTC. Residues: CASSLLPQETQYF.

The CDR3 loop is CASSYSYGDFGGEQFF. In DNA form, the CDR3 reads TGTGCCAGCAGTTACTCGTACGGGGACTTTGGGGGTGAGCAGTTCTTC. V is TRBV6-5 and J is TRBJ2-1, with D perhaps matching TRBD2 (6 bases). The CDR3 spans 16 residues. Germline CDR1 reads MNHEY; CDR2 reads SVGAGI. V was shortened by 0 bases and J by 9 bases, with 18 bases between the two germline ends.

DNA of the CDR3: TGTGCCAGCTCACCACCATGGGACAGGGTAGGTGAAGCTTTCTTT. It yields the protein CASSPPWDRVGEAFF. The chain has TRBV18 and TRBJ1-1; 9 bases are shared with TRBD1. After removal of 0 bases from V and 7 bases from J, the junction contained 6 bases not matched to a gene. CDR1 KGHSH and CDR2 LQKENI come from the germline V gene. The CDR3 covers 15 residues.

The chain has TRBV2 and TRBJ2-1; tentative D call: TRBD1 (5 bases). The CDR3 has 13 amino acids. CDR1 is SNHLY and CDR2 is FYNNEI in the germline V gene. V lost 5 bases, J lost 0 bases, and 5 bases lay in between. DNA for the CDR3: TGTGCCAGCAGTCAGGGCTCCTACAATGAGCAGTTCTTC. This codes for CASSQGSYNEQFF.